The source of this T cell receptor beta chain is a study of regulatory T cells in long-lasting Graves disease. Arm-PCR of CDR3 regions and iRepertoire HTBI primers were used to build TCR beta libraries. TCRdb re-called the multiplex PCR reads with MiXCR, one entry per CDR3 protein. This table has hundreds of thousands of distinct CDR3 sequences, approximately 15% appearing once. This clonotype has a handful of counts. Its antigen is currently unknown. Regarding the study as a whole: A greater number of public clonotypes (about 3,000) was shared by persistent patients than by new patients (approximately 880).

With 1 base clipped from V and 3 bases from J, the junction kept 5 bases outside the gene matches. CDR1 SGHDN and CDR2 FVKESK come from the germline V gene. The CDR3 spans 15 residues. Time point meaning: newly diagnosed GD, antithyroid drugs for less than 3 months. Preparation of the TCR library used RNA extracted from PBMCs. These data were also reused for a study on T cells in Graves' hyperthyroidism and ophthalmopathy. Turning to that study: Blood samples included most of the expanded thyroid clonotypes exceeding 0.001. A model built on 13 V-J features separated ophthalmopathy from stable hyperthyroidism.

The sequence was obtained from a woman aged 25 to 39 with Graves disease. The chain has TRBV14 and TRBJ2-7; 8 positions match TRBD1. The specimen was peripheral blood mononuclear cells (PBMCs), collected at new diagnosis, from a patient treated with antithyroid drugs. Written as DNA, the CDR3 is TGTGCCAGCAGCCAAGGGTCGACAGGGGTCTACGAGCAGTACTTC. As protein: CASSQGSTGVYEQYF.